This T cell receptor beta chain is drawn from a study of blood T cell repertoires in COVID-19. Looked up from germline, CDR1 is SNHLY and CDR2 is FYNNEI. The ends were cut back, 11 bases at V and 3 bases at J, with 13 bases in the middle. This CDR3 contains 12 residues. Clones were read by immunoSEQ multiplex PCR, and TCRdb kept only the in-frame ones, dropping some. Of about 480,000 clones in the sample, approximately 90% were seen once. The chain recombines TRBV2 with TRBJ2-5; D possibly corresponds to TRBD1 (6 bases). The TCR comes from a woman in her late teens or twenties with acute COVID-19. Sequenced input: PBMCs or T cells enriched from blood (not recorded which). In DNA, the CDR3 is TGTGCCGCATCGGGACAAGAAGAGACCCAGTACTTC. The encoded protein is CAASGQEETQYF.